The 6 T cell receptor beta chains presented below share a single source sample, sequenced in a study of regulatory T cells in long-lasting Graves disease. Described time point: newly diagnosed GD, antithyroid drugs for less than 3 months. The TCR library was made from RNA that had been extracted from PBMCs in TRIzol. According to the study, TCR beta libraries were built with iRepertoire HTBI primers and CDR3-region Arm-PCR. From the multiplex PCR reads, TCRdb called clonotypes with MiXCR, one entry per CDR3 protein. The data show about 430,000 distinct CDR3 sequences, 15% seen once. This same sample was also taken into another study, of T cells in Graves' hyperthyroidism and ophthalmopathy.

The sequenced sample was peripheral blood mononuclear cells (PBMCs), obtained at new diagnosis, from a patient treated with antithyroid drugs. These receptors all stem from a woman in her 40s with Graves disease.

The chain carries TRBV3-1 and TRBJ2-7, with 11 bases that match TRBD2. J was trimmed by 3 bases and V by 2 bases; bases with no gene match: 3. There are 15 residues in the CDR3. The germline V gene encodes CDR1 LGHDT and CDR2 YNNKEL (reference sequence). CDR3 in amino acids: CASSQKGLADYEQYF. The CDR3 nucleotides read TGTGCCAGCAGCCAAAAGGGACTAGCGGACTACGAGCAGTACTTC.

The chain combines TRBV12-3 or TRBV12-4 with TRBJ1-1; D is unresolved. The CDR3 consists of 12 residues. Trimming removed 6 bases from V and 1 base from J, with 6 bases in between. This CDR3 reads CASRTQNTEAFF. In DNA, the CDR3 is TGTGCCAGCAGGACACAGAACACTGAAGCTTTCTTT.

This clonotype appeared a few times. The V and J genes are TRBV20-1 and TRBJ1-2; tentatively, D is TRBD1 (5 bases). Germline assignment: CDR1 DFQATT and CDR2 SNEGSKA (reference sequence). Trimming removed 0 bases from V and 4 bases from J, with 15 bases in between. CDR3 length equals 15 residues. In DNA, the CDR3 is TGCAGTGCTAGAGATCAGGGCCACCCCTCCTATGGCTACACCTTC. Translation gives CSARDQGHPSYGYTF.

This clonotype occurred a few times. The chain combines TRBV7-6 with TRBJ1-6, with D unclear. V lost 0 bases, J lost 7 bases, and 16 bases lay in between. Germline CDR1 and CDR2: SGHVS and FNYEAQ. The CDR3 consists of 17 residues. As DNA, the CDR3 is TGTGCCAGCAGCTTAGCCCCAGCGGGCACGGGGAATTCACCCCTCCACTTT. Its translation: CASSLAPAGTGNSPLHF.

The chain couples TRBV10-3 to TRBJ2-4, with 7 bases lining up with TRBD2. Germline V CDR1 and CDR2: ENHRY, SYGVKD. V shed 2 bases and J 0 bases; nucleotides not matched to a gene: 1. This CDR3 spans 15 amino acids. The CDR3 here is CAISESGVAKNIQYF. DNA for the CDR3: TGTGCCATCAGTGAGAGCGGGGTAGCCAAAAACATTCAGTACTTC.

A few counts support this clonotype. The genes are TRBV6-5 and TRBJ1-6; D gene ambiguous. The ends were cut back, 0 bases at V and 6 bases at J, with 15 bases in the middle. This CDR3 is built from 17 residues. Germline values: CDR1 MNHEY, CDR2 SVGAGI. CDR3 residues: CASSYSNFQPVNSPLHF. As DNA, the CDR3 is TGTGCCAGCAGTTACTCGAACTTCCAACCGGTTAATTCACCCCTCCACTTT.